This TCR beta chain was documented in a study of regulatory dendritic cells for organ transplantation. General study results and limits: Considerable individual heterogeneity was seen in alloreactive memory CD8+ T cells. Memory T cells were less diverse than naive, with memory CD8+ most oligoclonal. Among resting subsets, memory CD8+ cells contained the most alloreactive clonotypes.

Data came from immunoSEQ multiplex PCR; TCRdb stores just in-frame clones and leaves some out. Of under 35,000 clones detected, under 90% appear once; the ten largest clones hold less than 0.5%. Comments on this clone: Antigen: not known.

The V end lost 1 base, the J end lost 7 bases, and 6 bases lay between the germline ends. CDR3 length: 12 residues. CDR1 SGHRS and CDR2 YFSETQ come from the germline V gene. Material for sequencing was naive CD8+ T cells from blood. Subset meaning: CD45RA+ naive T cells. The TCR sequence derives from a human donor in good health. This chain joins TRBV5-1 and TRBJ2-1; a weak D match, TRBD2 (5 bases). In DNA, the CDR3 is TGCGCCAGCAGCTTGCAGCGGAATGAGCAGTTCTTC. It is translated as CASSLQRNEQFF.